This T cell receptor beta chain derives from a study of regulatory T cells in long-lasting Graves disease. Study-wide points: Persistent disease preferred TRBV28, TRBJ1-2 and TRBJ2-5; new disease, TRBV20-1 and TRBJ2-1.

Regarding time point: newly diagnosed GD, antithyroid drugs for less than 3 months. PBMCs provided the RNA from which the TCR library was made. This clonotype occurred a few times. The target antigen is unknown. For TCR beta, libraries came from iRepertoire HTBI primers and Arm-PCR of CDR3 regions. In TCRdb, the multiplex PCR reads were re-called with MiXCR into one record per CDR3 protein. The sample carries hundreds of thousands of distinct CDR3 sequences, about 15% recorded once. V dropped 3 bases and J dropped 5 bases, with 30 bases sitting between them. The V gene's germline CDR1 is SGHRS and CDR2 YFSETQ. This CDR3 has 20 amino acids. These data were also filed under a second study, of T cells in Graves' hyperthyroidism and ophthalmopathy. That work contributes: The TCR CDR3 first-round RT-PCR relied on the HTBI primer set.

This specimen was peripheral blood mononuclear cells (PBMCs), taken at new diagnosis, from a patient treated with antithyroid drugs. This chain joins TRBV5-1 and TRBJ2-4; D may be TRBD2 (6 bases). The receptor comes from a man between 18 and 29 years old with Graves disease. In nucleotides, the CDR3 is TGCGCCAGCAGCTCGAGCATTGCCTACCTTAGCGGCGGACCCGAAAACATTCAGTACTTC. This gives the protein CASSSSIAYLSGGPENIQYF.